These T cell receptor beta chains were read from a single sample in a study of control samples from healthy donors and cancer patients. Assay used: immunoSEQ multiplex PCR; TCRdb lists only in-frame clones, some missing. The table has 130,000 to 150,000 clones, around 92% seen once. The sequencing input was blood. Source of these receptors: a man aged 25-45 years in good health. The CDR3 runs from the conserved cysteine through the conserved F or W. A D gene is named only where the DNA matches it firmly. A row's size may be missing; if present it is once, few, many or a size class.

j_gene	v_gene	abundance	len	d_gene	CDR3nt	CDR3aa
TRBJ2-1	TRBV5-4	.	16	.	TGTGCCAGCAGCATCGTACAGGGGAGGACCTACAATGAGCAGTTCTTC	CASSIVQGRTYNEQFF
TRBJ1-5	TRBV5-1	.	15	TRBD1	TGCGCCAGCAGCTTGGAGACAGGGGGCAATCAGCCCCAGCATTTT	CASSLETGGNQPQHF
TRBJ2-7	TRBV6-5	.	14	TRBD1	TGTGCCAGCAGGGGGACAGGGGGCTCCTACGAGCAGTACTTC	CASRGTGGSYEQYF
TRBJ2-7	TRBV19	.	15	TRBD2	TGTGCCAGTACCAAACCCCGGGGGGGTCCCTACGAGCAGTACTTC	CASTKPRGGPYEQYF
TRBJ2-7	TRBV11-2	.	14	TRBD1	TGTGCCAGCAGCTTATACAGGGGGCATAGCGAGCAGTACTTC	CASSLYRGHSEQYF
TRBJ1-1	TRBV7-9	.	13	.	TGTGCCGCACTTCAATCTTCGAACACTGAAGCTTTCTTT	CAALQSSNTEAFF
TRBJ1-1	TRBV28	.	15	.	TGTGCCAGCAGTTTGGTTCAGGGCGTGAGCACTGAAGCTTTCTTT	CASSLVQGVSTEAFF
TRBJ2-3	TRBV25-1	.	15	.	TGTGCCAGCAGTGAATCAAGACAGCTCACAGATACGCAGTATTTT	CASSESRQLTDTQYF
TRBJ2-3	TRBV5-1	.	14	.	TGCGCCAGCAGCTCGTCTAGCGGCACAGATACGCAGTATTTT	CASSSSSGTDTQYF
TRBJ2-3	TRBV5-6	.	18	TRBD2	TGTGCCAGCAGCGAGCTAGCGGGGGGGCAAGTTTGGGCAGATACGCAGTATTTT	CASSELAGGQVWADTQYF
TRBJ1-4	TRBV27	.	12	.	TGTGCCAGTAGGTCCCTCGGCGAAAAACTGTTTTTT	CASRSLGEKLFF
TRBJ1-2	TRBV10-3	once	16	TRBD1	TGTGCCATCAGTGAGTCAAGGGGACAGGGGAACTATGGCTACACCTTC	CAISESRGQGNYGYTF
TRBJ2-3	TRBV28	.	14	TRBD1	TGTGCCAGCAGTTCGACAGGGGTTACAGATACGCAGTATTTT	CASSSTGVTDTQYF
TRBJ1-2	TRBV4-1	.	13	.	TGCGCCAGCAGCCAGGCGCGGGACTATGGCTACACCTTC	CASSQARDYGYTF
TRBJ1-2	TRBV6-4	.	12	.	TGTGCCAGGAGGTTCAGGGGATGCGGCTACACCTTC	CARRFRGCGYTF
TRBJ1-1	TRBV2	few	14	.	TGTGCCAGCACTCCGCCCGGGGACCTGGCAGAAGCTTTCTTT	CASTPPGDLAEAFF
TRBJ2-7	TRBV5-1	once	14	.	TGCGCCAGCAGCTTGGCCCTGGAGACCTACGAGCAGTACTTC	CASSLALETYEQYF
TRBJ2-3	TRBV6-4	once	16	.	TGTGCCAGCAGTGACGGGAACTACCCTAGCACAGATACGCAGTATTTT	CASSDGNYPSTDTQYF
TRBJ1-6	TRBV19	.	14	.	TGTGCCAGTAACGGGGGAAACTATAATTCACCCCTCCACTTT	CASNGGNYNSPLHF
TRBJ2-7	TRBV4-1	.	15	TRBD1	TGCGCCAGCAGCCAAGGACAGGGAGCATACTACGAGCAGTACTTC	CASSQGQGAYYEQYF
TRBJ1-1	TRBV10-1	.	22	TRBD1	TGCGCCAGCAGTGAGCCGGGCCTCATCGGGGATGGGACAGGGGGCGGGTACACTGAAGCTTTCTTT	CASSEPGLIGDGTGGGYTEAFF
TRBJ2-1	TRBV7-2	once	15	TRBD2	TGTGCCAGCAGTTTACTAGCGGGGTCCTACAATGAGCAGTTCTTC	CASSLLAGSYNEQFF
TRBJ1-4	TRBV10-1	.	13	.	TGCGCCAGCAATAATGGAGGGGACGAAAAACTGTTTTTT	CASNNGGDEKLFF
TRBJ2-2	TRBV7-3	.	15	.	TGTGCCAGCAGCTTCGGCTTAGGCTACACCGGGGAGCTGTTTTTT	CASSFGLGYTGELFF
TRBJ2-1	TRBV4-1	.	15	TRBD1	TGCGCCAGCAGCCAAAAACAGGGGGCTAGCAATGAGCAGTTCTTC	CASSQKQGASNEQFF
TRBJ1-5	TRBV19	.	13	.	TGTGCCAGTAGTAGTGGGGACATTTTATCACAGCATTTT	CASSSGDILSQHF
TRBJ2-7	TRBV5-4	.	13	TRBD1	TGTGCCAGCAGCTTGAGGGGGCCGGGCGAGCAGTACTTC	CASSLRGPGEQYF
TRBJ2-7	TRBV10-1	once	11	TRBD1	TGCGCCAGCGGACAGGGGGGCGAGCAGTACTTC	CASGQGGEQYF